This T cell receptor (beta chain) is from a study of T cell changes during pregnancy in multiple sclerosis. CDR1 SGDLS and CDR2 YYNGEE come from the germline V gene. The CDR3 spans 15 residues. Trimming removed 4 bases from V and 1 base from J; junction bases left unmatched: 6. Sequencing was performed with immunoSEQ multiplex PCR; in TCRdb, only in-frame clones are kept and a portion is missing. The table records over 85,000 clones, 75% to 95% of them present only once. The input for sequencing was peripheral blood, taken in the first trimester of pregnancy. The chain uses TRBV9 and TRBJ2-3, with 7 bases identical to TRBD2. This clonotype was sampled from a female donor in good health, enrolled as a control in a pregnancy study. The DNA for the CDR3 is TGTGCCAGCAGCCCTGGACTAGGGGGCACAGATACGCAGTATTTT. Protein: CASSPGLGGTDTQYF.